This TCR beta chain is drawn from a study of breast tumors, draining lymph nodes, adjacent tissues. Findings and limits, study-wide: That most tumor T cells come from lymph nodes remained unproven. Tumor repertoires ranked between lymph nodes and nontumor tissue in diversity, with V and J gene preferences. Findings are consistent with lymph node origin and intratumoral expansion of most tumor T cells.

Breast cancer patients provided tissue from their axillary draining lymph nodes. MiXCR, applied by TCRdb to the multiplex PCR reads, yields one record per CDR3 protein. The repertoire holds approximately 100,000 distinct CDR3 sequences, with approximately 22% as singletons. This clonotype was seen ten or more times. Its matching antigen is unknown. The CDR3 covers 15 residues. The V end lost 2 bases, the J end lost 0 bases, and 8 bases lay between the germline ends. Per germline, CDR1 SGHRS and CDR2 YFSETQ. The sequencing sample was made of axillary lymph node tissue. The receptor was derived from a female donor with breast cancer. Some clones in this sample may be carry-over from other donors' samples. V is TRBV5-1 and J is TRBJ2-2; tentative D call: TRBD1 (6 bases). The CDR3 sequence: CASSLGQTNTGELFF. CDR3 in DNA: TGCGCCAGCAGCTTAGGACAGACGAACACCGGGGAGCTGTTTTTT. Based on the CDR3 plus reference TRBV5-1 and TRBJ2-2, the full variable domain is KAGVTQTPRYLIKTRGQQVTLSCSPISGHRSVSWYQQTPGQGLQFLFEYFSETQRNKGNFPGRFSGRQFSNSRSEMNVSTLELGDSALYLCASSLGQTNTGELFFGEGSRLTVL.